These 3 T cell receptor beta chains share one sample of origin, sequenced in a study of CD8 T cells in Susac syndrome. Reverse transcription of about 0.45 to 1 ug RNA was carried out with random hexamers. TCRdb reprocessed the immunoSEQ multiplex PCR reads via MiXCR and lists one record per CDR3 protein. The data contain about 140,000 distinct CDR3 sequences, about 94% of them seen just once; the ten biggest clones take up roughly 0.27%. The sample comprised CD8+ T cells from PBMCs. The receptors were sampled from a human donor in good health.

The chain combines TRBV7-9 with TRBJ1-5, with a tentative D call TRBD1 (6 bases). CDR1 and CDR2 (germline): SEHNR, FQNEAQ (reference sequence). Trimming removed 5 bases from V and 3 bases from J, with 17 bases in between. The CDR3 totals 16 residues. CDR3 amino acids: CASSPQGGRDNQPQHF. The CDR3 DNA is TGTGCCAGCAGCCCACAGGGAGGGCGGGACAATCAGCCCCAGCATTTT.

The chain employs TRBV3-1 and TRBJ2-7; 15 positions match TRBD2. The CDR3 is 18 residues long. V was clipped by 3 bases and J by 2 bases; unmatched bases: 8. Germline V gives CDR1 LGHDT, CDR2 YNNKEL (reference sequence). The CDR3 spells CASSHGLAGGPSTYEQYF. CDR3 DNA: TGTGCCAGCAGCCACGGACTAGCGGGAGGGCCGTCAACCTACGAGCAGTACTTC.

The V and J genes are TRBV27 and TRBJ2-7; TRBD2 matches at 12 bases. CDR1 and CDR2 (germline): MNHEY, SMNVEV (reference sequence). J lost 4 bases, V lost 2 bases, and 3 bases had no gene match. The CDR3 extends over 15 amino acids. In DNA, the CDR3 is TGTGCCAGCAGTTTACTAGCGGGAGGGCCTTACGAGCAGTACTTC. Residues: CASSLLAGGPYEQYF.